This T cell receptor beta chain was recorded in a study of blood T cell repertoires in COVID-19. The CDR3 covers 13 residues. Germline CDR1 reads SNHLY; CDR2 reads FYNNEI. Trimming at V came to 8 bases and at J to 4 bases, leaving 6 bases not matched to a gene. The repertoire was sequenced with immunoSEQ multiplex PCR; TCRdb's copy has only in-frame clones and lacks some. The data contain 250,000 or so clones, 60% to 75% of them singletons. This rearrangement joins TRBV2 to TRBJ1-1, with 8 bases aligning to TRBD1. The specimen sequenced was peripheral blood. The source of this sequence is an elderly woman with acute or convalescent COVID-19. The CDR3 DNA sequence: TGTGCCAGCGGACGACAGGGGTCCACTGAAGCTTTCTTT. It yields the protein CASGRQGSTEAFF. The variable domain in full, completed from reference TRBV2 and TRBJ1-1, reads EPEVTQTPSHQVTQMGQEVILRCVPISNHLYFYWYRQILGQKVEFLVSFYNNEISEKSEIFDDQFSVERPDGSNFTLKIRSTKLEDSAMYFCASGRQGSTEAFFGQGTRLTVV.